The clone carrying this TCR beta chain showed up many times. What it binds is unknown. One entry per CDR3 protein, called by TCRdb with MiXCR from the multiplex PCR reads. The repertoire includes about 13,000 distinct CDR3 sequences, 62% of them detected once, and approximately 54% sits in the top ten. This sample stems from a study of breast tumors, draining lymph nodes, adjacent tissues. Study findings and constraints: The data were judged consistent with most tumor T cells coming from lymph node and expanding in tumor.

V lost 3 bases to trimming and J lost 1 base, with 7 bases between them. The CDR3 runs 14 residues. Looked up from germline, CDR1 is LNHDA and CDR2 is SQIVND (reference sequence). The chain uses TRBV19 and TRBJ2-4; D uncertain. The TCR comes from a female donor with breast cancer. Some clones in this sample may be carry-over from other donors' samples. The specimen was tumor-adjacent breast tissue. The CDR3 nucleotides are TGTGCCAGTAGTATCGTTTCGGCCAAAAACATTCAGTACTTC. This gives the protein CASSIVSAKNIQYF.